These 21 T cell receptor beta chains share one sample of origin, sequenced in a study of cytomegalovirus exposure and HLA in healthy donors. Primers: 60 Vbeta forward and 13 Jbeta reverse. The repertoire was sequenced with immunoSEQ multiplex PCR; TCRdb's copy has only in-frame clones and lacks some. The sample lists tens of thousands of clones; over 55% were seen once. Sequenced sample: PBMCs. These receptors were obtained from a woman in her fifties or sixties in good health and CMV-seropositive.

This clone was detected only once. The V gene is TRBV9, the J gene TRBJ2-5, with D unclear. V was shortened by 0 bases and J by 6 bases, with 15 bases between the two germline ends. Germline assignment: CDR1 SGDLS and CDR2 YYNGEE. The CDR3 spans 15 residues. As DNA, the CDR3 is TGTGCCAGCAGCGTAGGGGCAAACTCGGCGCAGACCCAGTACTTC. Translating gives CASSVGANSAQTQYF.

This clone appeared once. The chain is built from TRBV19 and TRBJ1-4, with a tentative D call TRBD1 (5 bases). The germline V gene encodes CDR1 LNHDA and CDR2 SQIVND (reference sequence). V lost 7 bases and J lost 1, with 13 bases in between. The CDR3 loop spans 15 amino acids. The DNA for the CDR3 is TGTGCCAGTACAGACCCCGGGGGAACTAATGAAAAACTGTTTTTT. Translated, it gives CASTDPGGTNEKLFF.

The V and J genes are TRBV11-1 and TRBJ1-1, with TRBD1 matching 8 bases. The CDR3 is made up of 15 amino acids. V was clipped by 5 bases and J by 0 bases; unmatched bases: 5. Germline V gene lookup returns CDR1 SGHAT and CDR2 FQDESV (reference sequence). The CDR3 region is CASSPRQGLNTEAFF. DNA of the CDR3: TGTGCCAGCAGCCCAAGACAGGGGCTGAACACTGAAGCTTTCTTT.

This clone has more than one count but fewer than ten. The chain has TRBV5-1 and TRBJ2-2; no firm D call. The V gene lost 1 base and the J gene lost 5 bases, with 15 bases spanning the gap. There are 16 residues in the CDR3. Germline V gene sequence: CDR1 SGHRS, CDR2 YFSETQ. The CDR3 spells CASSLMSTEQTGELFF. CDR3 nucleotides: TGCGCCAGCAGCTTGATGTCTACAGAACAGACCGGGGAGCTGTTTTTT.

The rearrangement joins TRBV6-5 to TRBJ1-2; 9 nucleotides align to TRBD1. V dropped 0 bases and J dropped 8; count of bases not matched to a gene: 7. The CDR3 has 15 residues. Germline V gene sequence: CDR1 MNHEY, CDR2 SVGAGI. The CDR3 loop reads CASSYSGTGMEGYTF. For the CDR3, the DNA is TGTGCCAGCAGTTACTCCGGGACAGGGATGGAGGGCTACACCTTC.

The rearrangement joins TRBV11-3 to TRBJ2-1; 7 bases are shared with TRBD1. This CDR3 is built from 12 residues. Germline V gene data show CDR1 as SGHNT and CDR2 as YENEEA. V lost 2 bases to trimming and J lost 8 bases; unmatched junction nucleotides: 0. The CDR3: CASSLQGDEQFF. In DNA, the CDR3 is TGTGCCAGCAGCTTACAGGGGGATGAGCAGTTCTTC. The variable domain in full, with the rest retrieved from reference TRBV11-3 and TRBJ2-1, is EAGVVQSPRYKIIEKKQPVAFWCNPISGHNTLYWYLQNLGQGPELLIRYENEEAVDDSQLPKDRFSAERLKGVDSTLKIQPAELGDSAVYLCASSLQGDEQFFGPGTRLTVL.

The chain couples TRBV28 to TRBJ2-1; 7 positions match TRBD1. V shed 7 bases and J 7 bases; nucleotides not matched to a gene: 13. In germline, CDR1 is MDHEN, CDR2 SYDVKM. The CDR3 sequence is 15 residues long. In DNA form, the CDR3 reads TGTGCCAGCACGAATCGAGACAGGGACCTGAATGAGCAGTTCTTC. This codes for CASTNRDRDLNEQFF.

V usage is TRBV19 and J usage is TRBJ1-5; 9 bases align to TRBD1. The germline V gene encodes CDR1 LNHDA and CDR2 SQIVND (reference sequence). After removal of 8 bases from V and 10 bases from J, the junction contained 24 bases not matched to a gene. The CDR3 contains 18 residues. The DNA of the CDR3 is TGTGCCAGTGGGTGGACAGGGGCTACTGGGTTTGTGTATCGACCCCAGCATTTT. Protein sequence: CASGWTGATGFVYRPQHF.

V and J are TRBV10-3 and TRBJ2-7; possible D gene TRBD1, 7 bases. The CDR3 sequence is 15 residues long. The germline V gene has CDR1 ENHRY and CDR2 SYGVKD. V was trimmed by 5 bases and J by 2 bases, leaving 16 bases between them. CDR3 protein: CAISPTQGGTYEQYF. DNA of the CDR3: TGTGCCATCAGTCCAACCCAGGGGGGAACCTACGAGCAGTACTTC.

This clone was seen only a few times. Other DNA sequences from this sample encode an identical CDR3 as well. The rearrangement joins TRBV27 to TRBJ1-1, with D hard to call. Germline assignment: CDR1 MNHEY and CDR2 SMNVEV (reference sequence). With 3 bases removed from V and 1 base from J, the gap between germline ends came to 15 bases. CDR3 size: 16 residues. CDR3 DNA sequence: TGTGCCAGCAGTTTCGGTTTTTCGGGAGGGAACACTGAAGCTTTCTTT. Encoded protein: CASSFGFSGGNTEAFF.

The rearrangement joins TRBV7-2 to TRBJ2-1, with D tentatively TRBD2 (5 bases). With 5 bases removed from V and 2 bases from J, the gap between germline ends came to 10 bases. The CDR3 length is 14 residues. Germline loops: CDR1 SGHTA, CDR2 FQGNSA. The CDR3 loop reads CASSPTGTYNEQFF. The CDR3 DNA sequence: TGTGCCAGCAGCCCGACCGGGACCTACAATGAGCAGTTCTTC.

This clone appeared a few times. V and J are TRBV6-6 and TRBJ1-2; the D gene is possibly TRBD1 (6 bases). CDR3 length: 12 amino acids. V gave up 6 bases and J gave up 2 bases, with 7 bases separating them. Germline values: CDR1 MNHNY, CDR2 SVGAGI (reference sequence). CDR3 region: CASSQGNYGYTF. CDR3 sequence (DNA): TGTGCCAGCAGCCAGGGGAACTATGGCTACACCTTC.

As concerns this clone: An end of the junction differs from the germline gene, which may be a read error. The chain is built from TRBV7-9 and TRBJ1-1; D ambiguous. The germline gives CDR1 SEHNR, CDR2 FQNEAQ (reference sequence). This CDR3 is 14 amino acids long. The CDR3: CASSESSGNAEAFF. The CDR3 DNA sequence: TGTGCCAGCAGCGAAAGTTCGGGGAACGCTGAAGCTTTCTTT.

The chain joins TRBV11-2 to TRBJ2-2; a possible D gene is TRBD1 (7 bases). Trimming cost V 6 bases and J 6 bases, with 20 bases left between them. The CDR3 extends over 16 amino acids. CDR1 and CDR2 (germline): SGHAT, FQNNGV. The CDR3 spells CASRHAGQGGSGELFF. In nucleotides, the CDR3 is TGTGCCAGCAGACATGCCGGGCAGGGGGGTTCCGGGGAGCTGTTTTTT.

The chain recombines TRBV5-6 with TRBJ1-4; D uncertain. The CDR3 totals 14 residues. The V gene lost 2 bases and the J gene lost 8 bases, with 13 bases spanning the gap. Germline CDR1 and CDR2: SGHDT and YYEEEE. CDR3 nucleotide sequence: TGTGCCAGCAGCTTAGCGGGTCGGCGGGAAAAACTGTTTTTT. Translation: CASSLAGRREKLFF.

The chain carries TRBV11-2 and TRBJ2-1; D gene unclear. Germline assignment: CDR1 SGHAT and CDR2 FQNNGV. V was trimmed by 0 bases and J by 8 bases, leaving 5 bases between them. The CDR3 totals 12 residues. The CDR3 sequence is CASSLEYYEQFF. CDR3 nucleotide sequence: TGTGCCAGCAGCTTAGAATACTATGAGCAGTTCTTC.

The chain links TRBV28 to TRBJ2-5, with unresolved D. Germline-derived CDR1 and CDR2 are MDHEN and SYDVKM. There are 14 residues in the CDR3. The V end was cut by 3 bases, the J end by 4 bases, with 12 bases between. DNA of the CDR3: TGTGCCAGCAGTTTCGGGTTCGAGAGAGAGACCCAGTACTTC. Its translation is CASSFGFERETQYF.

This rearrangement joins TRBV5-1 to TRBJ1-1; 9 bases agree with TRBD1. The CDR3 sequence is 17 residues long. CDR1 and CDR2 from the germline V gene are SGHRS and YFSETQ. The J segment lost 1 base and the V segment lost 0 bases, leaving 7 bases of the junction unmatched. The CDR3 region has the DNA TGCGCCAGCAGCTTGGAAGGGACAGGGATTGGGAACACTGAAGCTTTCTTT. Translated: CASSLEGTGIGNTEAFF.

This clone was counted only a few times. The J gene is TRBJ1-2, the V gene TRBV4-3; 7 bases align to TRBD1. This CDR3 spans 13 amino acids. CDR1 and CDR2 (germline): LGHNA, YSLEER. V dropped 3 bases and J dropped 5; count of bases not matched to a gene: 3. The CDR3, as DNA: TGCGCCAGCAGCCACCCGACAGGGTATGGCTACACCTTC. Amino acid sequence: CASSHPTGYGYTF.

In this sample, this clone turned up many times. J is TRBJ2-5 and V is TRBV28; D is ambiguous. The germline CDR1 and CDR2 sequences are MDHEN and SYDVKM. The CDR3 extends over 14 amino acids. The V and J ends lost 4 bases and 0 bases respectively, with 9 bases between them. CDR3 sequence reads: CASSSPLDQETQYF. CDR3 DNA sequence: TGTGCCAGCAGTTCCCCTCTTGACCAAGAGACCCAGTACTTC.

This clone was detected only a few times. The chain links TRBV16 to TRBJ2-1; possible D gene TRBD1, 6 bases. Germline-derived CDR1 and CDR2 are KGHSY and FQNENV. The V end lost 2 bases, the J end lost 5 bases, and 10 bases lay between the germline ends. This CDR3 has 14 residues. The CDR3 DNA reads as TGTGCCAGCAGCCAAGGGTACAGGGACAATGAGCAGTTCTTC. It translates to CASSQGYRDNEQFF.